This passage covers 14 T cell receptor beta chains from one sample sequenced in a study of OX40 agonist ivuxolimab in advanced cancers. The method was immunoSEQ multiplex PCR; TCRdb's version includes in-frame clones alone and lacks a portion of them. The sample lists 70,000 to 85,000 clones; 70% to 85% were seen once. The sample here was CD4+ or CD8+ T cells sorted from blood, taken in a trial of the OX40 agonist ivuxolimab. All receptors derive from an adult with an advanced solid tumor such as melanoma, head and neck, liver or kidney cancer.

The chain has TRBV15 and TRBJ2-1, with TRBD1 identical over 8 bases. Germline CDR1 LNHNV, CDR2 YYDKDF (reference sequence). V gave up 5 bases and J gave up 2 bases; unmatched junction bases: 8. The CDR3 length is 16 residues. In nucleotides, the CDR3 is TGTGCCACCAGCGGCAGGACAGGGACGCCCTACAATGAGCAGTTCTTC. It specifies CATSGRTGTPYNEQFF.

This chain uses TRBV5-4 with TRBJ1-6; 7 bases line up with TRBD1. V lost 2 bases, J lost 10 bases, and 9 bases stayed unmatched. The CDR3 loop spans 15 amino acids. In germline, CDR1 is SGHNT, CDR2 YYREEE (reference sequence). CDR3 residues: CASSLREQGNSPLHF. The CDR3 DNA reads TGTGCCAGCAGCTTAAGGGAACAGGGGAACTCACCCCTCCACTTT. The full variable domain, completed using reference TRBV5-4 and TRBJ1-6, is ETGVTQSPTHLIKTRGQQVTLRCSSQSGHNTVSWYQQALGQGPQFIFQYYREEENGRGNFPPRFSGLQFPNYSSELNVNALELDDSALYLCASSLREQGNSPLHFGNGTRLTVT.

The gene calls are TRBV25-1 and TRBJ2-3; TRBD2 agrees at 9 bases. Germline values: CDR1 MGHDK, CDR2 SYGVNS. The V and J ends lost 2 bases and 4 bases, in that order; junction bases with no gene match: 7. The CDR3 covers 16 residues. The CDR3 loop is CASSEEVAGVADTQYF. The DNA for the CDR3 is TGTGCCAGCAGTGAAGAGGTAGCGGGGGTCGCAGATACGCAGTATTTT.

J is TRBJ2-7 and V is TRBV7-2, with 8 bases fitting TRBD2. CDR1 is SGHTA, CDR2 FQGNSA, per germline. V was clipped by 5 bases and J by 2 bases; unmatched bases: 8. CDR3 length: 15 residues. The CDR3 sequence is CASSPSHGGAYEQYF. Written as DNA, the CDR3 is TGTGCCAGCAGCCCTTCCCACGGGGGGGCCTACGAGCAGTACTTC.

The J gene is TRBJ2-3, the V gene TRBV18; 10 bases map to TRBD1. CDR3 length: 15 residues. V shed 2 bases and J 4 bases; nucleotides not matched to a gene: 3. Germline V gene data show CDR1 as KGHSH and CDR2 as LQKENI. The DNA of the CDR3 is TGTGCCAGCTCACCAGTGGGACAGGGGTCAGATACGCAGTATTTT. Protein product: CASSPVGQGSDTQYF.

The chain is built from TRBV19 and TRBJ1-4; no firm D call. Germline CDR1 and CDR2: LNHDA and SQIVND (reference sequence). V lost 10 bases to trimming and J lost 7 bases, with 16 bases between them. The CDR3 is 13 amino acids. CDR3 protein: CATMGLKGEKLFF. CDR3 coding DNA: TGTGCCACCATGGGCCTCAAGGGTGAAAAACTGTTTTTT.

This sequence joins TRBV5-1 and TRBJ2-1, with 12 bases identical to TRBD2. V gave up 4 bases and J gave up 4 bases; unmatched junction bases: 3. The CDR3 consists of 15 residues. The germline V gene encodes CDR1 SGHRS and CDR2 YFSETQ. The CDR3 DNA reads as TGCGCCAGCAGCCTGACTAGCGGGGGATACAATGAGCAGTTCTTC. The encoded protein is CASSLTSGGYNEQFF.

The chain recombines TRBV7-2 with TRBJ2-1; D is unresolved. This CDR3 comprises 14 residues. Trimming cost V 1 base and J 6 bases, with 10 bases left between them. Germline-derived CDR1 and CDR2 are SGHTA and FQGNSA. CDR3 sequence: CASSLGFSSNEQFF. In DNA form, the CDR3 reads TGTGCCAGCAGCTTAGGCTTTTCTAGCAATGAGCAGTTCTTC.

Note on this clone: The sample contains more than one DNA sequence encoding this CDR3. The chain carries TRBV11-3 and TRBJ1-1; D unclear. The CDR3 extends over 12 amino acids. V was cut by 0 bases and J by 1 base, with 0 bases left in between. From germline, CDR1 is SGHNT and CDR2 YENEEA. Here the CDR3 reads CASSLENTEAFF. The CDR3 nucleotides read TGTGCCAGCAGCTTAGAGAACACTGAAGCTTTCTTT.

The rearrangement joins TRBV5-5 to TRBJ1-1; a weak D match, TRBD1 (5 bases). The V end was cut by 4 bases, the J end by 1 base, with 14 bases between. The CDR3 runs to 15 residues. Germline CDR1 reads SGHKS; CDR2 reads YYEKEE (reference sequence). DNA for the CDR3: TGTGCCAGCAGCCTTAGGGGCCAGAGGAACACTGAAGCTTTCTTT. Translating gives CASSLRGQRNTEAFF.

The chain combines TRBV6-1 with TRBJ1-2; D remains unclear. Germline V CDR1 and CDR2: MNHNS, SASEGT. V lost 6 bases, J lost 8 bases, and 25 bases lay in between. The CDR3 runs to 16 residues. The chain's CDR3 is CASSEPDPHHSRGYTF. In nucleotides, the CDR3 is TGTGCCAGCAGCGAACCGGATCCTCATCATTCGAGGGGCTACACCTTC.

The rearrangement uses TRBV6-5 and TRBJ1-5; D may be TRBD1 (5 bases). With 8 bases removed from V and 7 bases from J, the gap between germline ends came to 18 bases. The CDR3 has 14 residues. Germline lookup yields CDR1 MNHEY and CDR2 SVGAGI. The CDR3 sequence is CASSRGGNEQPQHF. In DNA, the CDR3 is TGTGCCAGCTCGAGGGGAGGGAACGAGCAGCCCCAGCATTTT.

CDR3 DNA sequence: TGCGCCAGCAGCCAAGTATCCAGGGTGGGCGGCTACACCTTC. Translating gives CASSQVSRVGGYTF. The rearrangement joins TRBV4-3 to TRBJ1-2; D is possibly TRBD1 (5 bases). The length of the CDR3 is 14 residues. Germline CDR1 reads LGHNA; CDR2 reads YSLEER. V was pared by 1 base and J by 8 bases, with 14 bases between.

The rearrangement uses TRBV6-6 and TRBJ2-1; the D call may be TRBD1 or TRBD2 (5 bases each). This CDR3 comprises 12 residues. Trimming took 5 bases from V and 9 from J, leaving 11 bases between them. CDR1 and CDR2 from the germline V gene are MNHNY and SVGAGI (reference sequence). The CDR3 reads CASSTEGREQFF. Here the CDR3 DNA reads TGTGCCAGCAGTACCGAGGGACGTGAGCAGTTCTTC.